The 4 T cell receptor beta chains in this list originate from one sample, sequenced in a study of beta chain features in type 1 diabetes (dated by TCRdb to the late 2010s). Results the study describes overall, beyond this receptor: Type 1 diabetes patients showed a moderate but significant shortening of TCRB CDR3 length in all four CD4+ subsets.

Library construction relied on the immunoSEQ multiplex PCR assay. The entire isolated RNA was reverse transcribed using the High Capacity cDNA Reverse Transcription Kit, and thus expressed TCRB transcripts were sequenced. TCRdb took this table from immuneACCESS and kept in-frame rearrangements with V and J called. Such tables lack part of the clones; where checked against another copy, unresolved V genes explain under half of the gap, and the rest is unexplained. For this sample the table gives some 360,000 clones, of which roughly a tenth were detected only once. 0.6% of the sample is taken by the ten largest. No antigen has been identified for these receptors. Input material: central memory CD4+ T cells from blood. Every receptor here comes from a man aged 25-45 years with type 1 diabetes.

The rearrangement uses TRBV15 and TRBJ2-1, with 11 bases identical to TRBD2. Per the germline V gene, CDR1 is LNHNV and CDR2 is YYDKDF (reference sequence). There are 17 residues in the CDR3. Losses at the gene ends were 0 bases for V and 6 bases for J; bases not matched to a gene: 7. The CDR3 DNA is TGTGCCACCAGCAGAGATAAGGGACTAGCGGACCCCAATGAGCAGTTCTTC. It is translated as CATSRDKGLADPNEQFF.

This clone has only a few counts. The V and J genes are TRBV6-5 and TRBJ1-1; no definite D call. The germline V gene encodes CDR1 MNHEY and CDR2 SVGAGI. V was trimmed by 6 bases and J by 8 bases, leaving 16 bases between them. The CDR3 contains 13 residues. For the CDR3, the DNA is TGTGCCAGCAGGCAGGACGGCCGCGGCGAAGCTTTCTTT. Translating gives CASRQDGRGEAFF.

This clone showed up just a few times. The chain joins TRBV30 to TRBJ1-3; no reliable D call. The V end was cut by 0 bases, the J end by 2 bases, with 8 bases between. The CDR3 is 14 residues long. The germline CDR1 and CDR2 sequences are GTSNPN and SVGIG (reference sequence). CDR3 nucleotides: TGTGCCTGGAGTGTACCCGGGACTGGAAACACCATATATTTT. This gives the protein CAWSVPGTGNTIYF.

With respect to this clone: The germline gene is not matched at one end of the junction; a read error may be the cause. The V and J genes are TRBV4-1 and TRBJ2-2; D call uncertain. The CDR3 is 15 amino acids. The germline CDR1 and CDR2 sequences are MGHRA and YSYEKL. CDR3 sequence: CASSPITVNTGELFF. In DNA, the CDR3 is TGTGCCAGCAGCCCAATAACCGTTAACACCGGGGAGCTGTTTTTT.